Shown below are 25 T cell receptor beta chains from a single sample sequenced in a study of blood T cell repertoires in COVID-19. Method: immunoSEQ multiplex PCR; TCRdb's copy keeps in-frame clones and lacks some. The sample holds 200,000 to 250,000 clones, roughly 80% seen once. Sequenced input: peripheral blood. These receptors all stem from a woman in her 70s with COVID-19, enrolled during active disease.

The V gene is TRBV5-6, the J gene TRBJ1-1; D call uncertain. V was clipped by 6 bases and J by 1 base, with 13 bases between them. The CDR3 consists of 14 residues. The germline V gene encodes CDR1 SGHDT and CDR2 YYEEEE. In nucleotides, the CDR3 is TGTGCCAGCATCGAGGGCGGTAGGAACACTGAAGCTTTCTTT. Translated, it gives CASIEGGRNTEAFF.

The rearrangement uses TRBV11-1 and TRBJ2-1; D gene uncertain. V lost 3 bases to trimming and J lost 10 bases, with 13 bases between them. Germline lookup yields CDR1 SGHAT and CDR2 FQDESV (reference sequence). This CDR3 is built from 13 residues. Here the CDR3 reads CASSLVQSHEQFF. The CDR3 DNA is TGTGCCAGCAGCTTGGTACAGTCTCACGAGCAGTTCTTC.

The chain recombines TRBV27 with TRBJ1-1, with 8 nucleotides matching TRBD1. The V segment lost 4 bases and the J segment 7 bases; nucleotides outside the gene matches: 14. The germline CDR1 and CDR2 sequences are MNHEY and SMNVEV (reference sequence). CDR3 length: 16 amino acids. The CDR3 DNA reads TGTGCCAGCAGTTCCAACAGCGGGACAGGCAATATTGAAGCTTTCTTT. It translates to CASSSNSGTGNIEAFF.

The chain uses TRBV3-1 (or the pseudogene TRBV3-2) and TRBJ2-7, with 11 bases lining up with TRBD2. The V segment lost 3 bases and the J segment 3 bases; nucleotides outside the gene matches: 10. CDR3 size: 17 residues. From germline, CDR1 is LGHDT and CDR2 YNNKEL (reference sequence). CDR3 DNA: TGTGCCAGCAGCCAGGGGCTAGCGGGAGGTCTCCGCTACGAGCAGTACTTC. The encoded protein is CASSQGLAGGLRYEQYF.

The chain carries TRBV6-2 or TRBV6-3 and TRBJ1-2; 7 nucleotides agree with TRBD1. V dropped 5 bases and J dropped 4; count of bases not matched to a gene: 10. Per germline, CDR1 MNHEY and CDR2 SVGEGT. CDR3 length: 15 amino acids. CDR3 bases: TGTGCCAGCAGTCCCCTTGGACAGGAGGTCTATGGCTACACCTTC. Protein sequence: CASSPLGQEVYGYTF.

The V gene is TRBV7-2, the J gene TRBJ2-2; no firm D call. Germline CDR1 SGHTA, CDR2 FQGNSA. This CDR3 spans 15 amino acids. Trimming removed 2 bases at V and 2 bases at J, with 9 bases between. This CDR3 reads CASSLNTLNTGELFF. The CDR3 region has the DNA TGTGCCAGCAGCTTAAATACCCTAAACACCGGGGAGCTGTTTTTT.

The genes are TRBV20-1 and TRBJ2-3; D is uncertain. With 3 bases removed from V and 1 base from J, the gap between germline ends came to 8 bases. The V gene's germline CDR1 is DFQATT and CDR2 SNEGSKA (reference sequence). The CDR3 has 13 amino acids. The CDR3 protein is CSASKSGTDTQYF. In DNA form, the CDR3 reads TGCAGTGCTAGTAAATCGGGCACAGATACGCAGTATTTT.

This rearrangement joins TRBV3-1 (or the pseudogene TRBV3-2) to TRBJ1-3; 7 bases are a match to TRBD1. The J segment lost 4 bases and the V segment lost 4 bases, leaving 4 bases of the junction unmatched. Germline CDR1 and CDR2: LGHDT and YNNKEL (reference sequence). The CDR3 is 14 residues long. CDR3 sequence reads: CASSRQGGGNTIYF. The CDR3 DNA sequence: TGTGCCAGCAGCCGGCAGGGGGGAGGAAACACCATATATTTT.

This clone occurred once. The chain links TRBV6-5 to TRBJ1-2; D is ambiguous. CDR3 length: 16 residues. The germline V and J ends were trimmed by 4 bases and 2 bases, with 17 bases remaining between them. The germline V gene has CDR1 MNHEY and CDR2 SVGAGI. CDR3 sequence (DNA): TGTGCCAGCAGTTTTGGCTCCCCAGCGTTCAACTATGGCTACACCTTC. Translation: CASSFGSPAFNYGYTF.

The chain combines TRBV7-3 with TRBJ2-1; a weak D match, TRBD2 (6 bases). The CDR3 sequence is 15 residues long. CDR1 and CDR2 (germline): SGHTA, FQGTGA. V gave up 10 bases and J gave up 4 bases, with 20 bases separating them. CDR3 DNA: TGTGCCACGAGCCGGGCGGGACTTCCGTACAATGAGCAGTTCTTC. Protein: CATSRAGLPYNEQFF.

The rearrangement joins TRBV19 to TRBJ1-5; TRBD1 matches 8 bases. The CDR3 runs to 17 residues. V trimming: 4 bases; J trimming: 7 bases; junction bases outside the gene matches: 15. Looked up from germline, CDR1 is LNHDA and CDR2 is SQIVND (reference sequence). CDR3 nucleotides: TGTGCCAGTAGTACTCCCCTCTTAGGACAGGGCGGGCAGCCCCAGCATTTT. Residues: CASSTPLLGQGGQPQHF.

The chain couples TRBV5-8 to TRBJ2-3, with TRBD2 matching 7 bases. Per germline, CDR1 SGHTS and CDR2 YDEGEE. The CDR3 consists of 13 residues. The V gene end was trimmed by 4 bases and the J gene end by 6 bases; junction bases not matched to a gene: 5. The CDR3 protein is CASSRTSFDTQYF. In nucleotides, the CDR3 is TGTGCCAGCAGCCGGACTAGTTTTGATACGCAGTATTTT.

The rearrangement uses TRBV18 and TRBJ2-7; 7 bases match TRBD2. V trimming: 2 bases; J trimming: 3 bases; junction bases outside the gene matches: 10. Per the germline V gene, CDR1 is KGHSH and CDR2 is LQKENI. CDR3 length: 16 residues. The CDR3 region has the DNA TGTGCCAGCTCACCATCGGGAGGCCGCCTCAACTACGAGCAGTACTTC. The encoded protein is CASSPSGGRLNYEQYF.

The chain uses TRBV5-1 and TRBJ1-5; 8 nucleotides match TRBD1. The CDR3 has 14 amino acids. V trimming: 4 bases; J trimming: 3 bases; junction bases outside the gene matches: 3. Germline V gives CDR1 SGHRS, CDR2 YFSETQ. The CDR3 DNA reads as TGCGCCAGCAGCCCGACAGGGGCCAATCAGCCCCAGCATTTT. Translation gives CASSPTGANQPQHF.

The V gene is TRBV5-1, the J gene TRBJ1-6; the match to TRBD1 covers 9 bases. This CDR3 is 20 amino acids long. V shed 0 bases and J 8 bases; nucleotides not matched to a gene: 18. From germline, CDR1 is SGHRS and CDR2 YFSETQ. The chain's CDR3 is CASSLVQRTGGAAYYSPLHF. CDR3 bases: TGCGCCAGCAGCTTGGTCCAGAGAACAGGGGGCGCGGCCTACTATTCACCCCTCCACTTT.

The genes are TRBV28 and TRBJ2-1; 7 positions match TRBD1. Germline trimming cut 6 bases from V and 6 bases from J; bases unmatched to any gene: 5. Germline V CDR1 and CDR2: MDHEN, SYDVKM. This CDR3 contains 13 residues. DNA for the CDR3: TGTGCCAGCAGACTACAGGGGTCCAATGAGCAGTTCTTC. Its protein product is CASRLQGSNEQFF.

In this sample, this clone turned up many times. The genes are TRBV5-1 and TRBJ1-6, with D possibly matching TRBD1 (6 bases). The germline V gene encodes CDR1 SGHRS and CDR2 YFSETQ. V lost 1 base and J lost 7, with 12 bases in between. The CDR3 covers 15 residues. The CDR3: CASSLLGAPNSPLHF. The CDR3 DNA follows: TGCGCCAGCAGCTTGTTGGGGGCTCCAAATTCACCCCTCCACTTT. The whole variable domain, filled in from reference TRBV5-1 and TRBJ1-6, reads KAGVTQTPRYLIKTRGQQVTLSCSPISGHRSVSWYQQTPGQGLQFLFEYFSETQRNKGNFPGRFSGRQFSNSRSEMNVSTLELGDSALYLCASSLLGAPNSPLHFGNGTRLTVT.

This clone was recorded a few times. This chain connects TRBV11-2 to TRBJ1-3, with D possibly TRBD1 on 6 matching bases. This CDR3 spans 14 amino acids. V lost 4 bases to trimming and J lost 4 bases, with 11 bases between them. Germline V gene sequence: CDR1 SGHAT, CDR2 FQNNGV. In nucleotides, the CDR3 is TGTGCCAGCAGCTCACAGGGTCTCGGAAACACCATATATTTT. It yields the protein CASSSQGLGNTIYF.

The chain carries TRBV29-1 and TRBJ2-3; possibly TRBD1 for D (6 bases). The CDR3 contains 15 residues. Trimming shortened V by 1 base and J by 0 bases, and 11 bases separated the two germline ends. The V gene's germline CDR1 is SQVTM and CDR2 ANQGSEA. CDR3 sequence: CSVEGRTDSTDTQYF. The CDR3 DNA reads as TGCAGCGTTGAAGGCCGGACAGATAGCACAGATACGCAGTATTTT.

The rearrangement links TRBV19 to TRBJ2-7; 9 nucleotides agree with TRBD1. V dropped 6 bases and J dropped 6; count of bases not matched to a gene: 12. Germline values: CDR1 LNHDA, CDR2 SQIVND (reference sequence). CDR3 length: 15 residues. The CDR3 here is CASRKPGTGHGEQYF. In DNA, the CDR3 is TGTGCCAGTAGAAAGCCCGGGACAGGGCACGGCGAGCAGTACTTC.

The chain employs TRBV27 and TRBJ2-2; TRBD2 is a possible D gene (6 bases). Germline CDR1 MNHEY, CDR2 SMNVEV (reference sequence). This CDR3 has 14 residues. Deletions cut 4 bases from V and 4 bases from J, with 10 bases between. CDR3 DNA: TGTGCCAGCAGTTGGGGACTTTCCACCGGGGAGCTGTTTTTT. Its translation is CASSWGLSTGELFF.

The chain employs TRBV19 and TRBJ1-5; 8 bases match TRBD1. J was trimmed by 0 bases and V by 6 bases; bases with no gene match: 10. Germline lookup yields CDR1 LNHDA and CDR2 SQIVND (reference sequence). The CDR3 has 17 residues. CDR3 in amino acids: CASRQPGTGYSNQPQHF. Written as DNA, the CDR3 is TGTGCCAGTAGGCAACCCGGGACAGGATATAGCAATCAGCCCCAGCATTTT.

The V call is TRBV6-6, the J call TRBJ1-2; no definite D call. Trimming removed 5 bases at V and 0 bases at J, with 10 bases between. The CDR3 spans 14 residues. The germline V gene has CDR1 MNHNY and CDR2 SVGAGI (reference sequence). As DNA, the CDR3 is TGTGCCAGCAGTACCGGACTTTCTAACTATGGCTACACCTTC. Encoded protein: CASSTGLSNYGYTF.

The V call is TRBV27, the J call TRBJ1-2; perhaps TRBD1 as D (6 bases). Germline lookup yields CDR1 MNHEY and CDR2 SMNVEV (reference sequence). This CDR3 spans 15 amino acids. Trimming removed 3 bases from V and 4 bases from J, with 15 bases in between. As DNA, the CDR3 is TGTGCCAGCAGTTTCAGGGGATATGGGGTCTATGGCTACACCTTC. Its protein product is CASSFRGYGVYGYTF.

V gene TRBV7-2 combines with J gene TRBJ2-3, with TRBD2 identical over 7 bases. Trimming at V came to 4 bases and at J to 3 bases, leaving 16 bases not matched to a gene. Germline CDR1 and CDR2: SGHTA and FQGNSA. This CDR3 comprises 18 residues. CDR3 in amino acids: CASSSPPRAGSGTDTQYF. The DNA of the CDR3 is TGTGCCAGCAGCTCCCCCCCTCGAGCGGGGTCGGGGACAGATACGCAGTATTTT.